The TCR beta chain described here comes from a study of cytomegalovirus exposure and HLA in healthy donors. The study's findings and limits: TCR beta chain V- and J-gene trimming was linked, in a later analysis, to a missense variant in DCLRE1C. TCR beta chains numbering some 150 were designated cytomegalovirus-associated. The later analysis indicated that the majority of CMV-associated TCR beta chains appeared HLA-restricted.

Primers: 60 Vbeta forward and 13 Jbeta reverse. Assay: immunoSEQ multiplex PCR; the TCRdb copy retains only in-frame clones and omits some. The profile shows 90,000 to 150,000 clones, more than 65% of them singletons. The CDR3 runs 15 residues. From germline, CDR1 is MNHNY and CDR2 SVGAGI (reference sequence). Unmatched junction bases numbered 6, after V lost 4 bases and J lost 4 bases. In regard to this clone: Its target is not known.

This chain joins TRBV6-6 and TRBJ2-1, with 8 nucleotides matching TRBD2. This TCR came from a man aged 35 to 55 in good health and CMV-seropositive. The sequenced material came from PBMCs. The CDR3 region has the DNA TGTGCCAGCAGTTCCCAACTAGCGGCTTACAATGAGCAGTTCTTC. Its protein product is CASSSQLAAYNEQFF.